This T cell receptor beta chain was captured by sequencing in a study of CD8+CD57+ T cells in acquired aplastic anemia. Overall study: DNA per sorted CD4+ or CD8+ sample ranged about 0.17 to 30 ug, averaging about 3.4 ug. Study-level points and caveats: Patients had about 31 CD8+ CDR3 sequences in common with controls (the shared set).

V gave up 8 bases and J gave up 7 bases, with 18 bases separating them. The CDR3 sequence is 13 residues long. Germline CDR1 reads LNHDA; CDR2 reads SQIVND (reference sequence). The sequenced patients had an expansion of CD8+CD57+ cells seen by flow cytometry. Blood samples were obtained from patients who had received no prior therapy. According to the study, genomic DNA was the template for TCR beta VDJ and CDR3 profiling. TCRdb reprocessed the reads via MiXCR and lists one record per CDR3 protein. The repertoire holds around 220,000 distinct CDR3 sequences, about half seen once, with about 20% in the top ten. For this clonotype: Its antigen is currently unknown.

Specimen: sorted CD4+, CD8+, or CD8+CD57+ T cells (not recorded which) from PBMCs. This chain links TRBV19 with TRBJ2-7; weak D call: TRBD1 (8 bases). The TCR comes from a human donor with aplastic anemia. The CDR3 protein is CASPKQGGEEQYF. In nucleotides, the CDR3 is TGTGCCAGTCCTAAACAGGGGGGGGAAGAGCAGTACTTC.